This T cell receptor beta chain is from a study of CD8+ T cells in alopecia areata. At the level of the study: The study gave tofacitinib for 6 to 18 months, then 6 months off drug. Findings of the study overall: Mice showed TCR sharing more clearly than patients did, possibly owing to HLA. Sequenced scalp T cells also include alphabeta T cells resident in normal skin.

Sorted out of PBMCs were CD4+ T cells and CD8+ T cells. As concerns this clone: What it recognizes is unknown. Other DNA sequences of this sample code for an identical CDR3.

The CDR3 length is 12 residues. Trimming stripped 1 base from V and 5 bases from J, with 8 bases between. The germline V gene has CDR1 GTSNPN and CDR2 SVGIG (reference sequence). RNA, once extracted, was reverse transcribed into cDNA for use as the sequencing template. Only in-frame clones appear in the TCRdb table, and some are missing; sequencing was by immunoSEQ multiplex PCR. Of around 250,000 clones listed, roughly 69% are singletons. This clonotype originated in a human donor with alopecia areata. The gene calls are TRBV30 and TRBJ2-5, with D possibly TRBD1 on 5 matching bases. The sequencing used CD4+ T cells sorted from blood, collected at week 0. CDR3 in DNA: TGTGCCTGGAGTGGGGGCCGGGAGACCCAGTACTTC. It encodes CAWSGGRETQYF.